This is a list of T cell receptor beta chains from one sample in a study of siplizumab effects on memory and regulatory T cells. Sequencing was performed with immunoSEQ multiplex PCR; in TCRdb, only in-frame clones are kept and a portion is missing. The profile shows over 85,000 clones, around 95% of them singletons. The sequenced sample was naive CD4+ T cells sorted from blood. The receptors were sampled from a human donor in good health. The CDR3 runs from the conserved cysteine through the conserved F or W. The order of the fields is D gene, clone size, V gene, J gene, CDR3 DNA, CDR3 protein. The D gene is left open where the match is weak. A clone size is listed for some rows: how often the clone was seen (once, few, many), or a class if it is expanded.

D: NA; size: NA; V: TRBV5-1; J: TRBJ2-2; DNA: TGCGCCAGCAGCTTGACGCAGGGTGAGGCCGGGGAGCTGTTTTTT; CDR3: CASSLTQGEAGELFF
D: NA; size: NA; V: TRBV11-2; J: TRBJ2-1; DNA: TGTGCCAGCAGCTCGTCTCGTGGTCAGACTGAGCAGTTCTTC; CDR3: CASSSSRGQTEQFF
D: TRBD1; size: NA; V: TRBV9; J: TRBJ1-1; DNA: TGTGCCAGCAGCTCGGGACAGATTTGGACTGAAGCTTTCTTT; CDR3: CASSSGQIWTEAFF
D: NA; size: once; V: TRBV25-1; J: TRBJ1-5; DNA: TGTGCCAACACGTGGGGCAAAGGGGATCAGCCCCAGCATTTT; CDR3: CANTWGKGDQPQHF
D: NA; size: NA; V: TRBV28; J: TRBJ1-4; DNA: TGTGCCAGCAGTCCCCGGGGGGTGGGTGAAAAACTGTTTTTT; CDR3: CASSPRGVGEKLFF
D: TRBD2; size: NA; V: TRBV10-1; J: TRBJ2-3; DNA: TGCGCCAGCAGTGAAGGGACTAGCGGGGGGGCGACAGATACGCAGTATTTT; CDR3: CASSEGTSGGATDTQYF
D: TRBD2; size: NA; V: TRBV5-1; J: TRBJ2-5; DNA: TGCGCCAGCAGCTTGGTTACTAGCGGGGAAGAGACCCAGTACTTC; CDR3: CASSLVTSGEETQYF
D: NA; size: NA; V: TRBV7-9; J: TRBJ1-1; DNA: TGTGCCAGCAGCCGCCCTGGGACGAACACTGAAGCTTTCTTT; CDR3: CASSRPGTNTEAFF
D: NA; size: once; V: TRBV9; J: TRBJ2-5; DNA: TGTGCCAGCAGCGTATCGGCAGGGGGGAAGACCCAGTACTTC; CDR3: CASSVSAGGKTQYF
D: NA; size: NA; V: TRBV28; J: TRBJ1-2; DNA: TGTGCCAGCAGCTTCACTTTTGGGGGGGTCTATGGCTACACCTTC; CDR3: CASSFTFGGVYGYTF
D: TRBD2; size: NA; V: TRBV9; J: TRBJ2-2; DNA: TGTGCCAGCAGCGTAACTAGCGGGGGGCCGTTTGGGGAGCTGTTTTTT; CDR3: CASSVTSGGPFGELFF
D: NA; size: NA; V: TRBV4-1; J: TRBJ2-5; DNA: TGCGCCAGCAGCCAGACACTAGGGGAGACCCAGTACTTC; CDR3: CASSQTLGETQYF
D: NA; size: NA; V: TRBV19; J: TRBJ2-2; DNA: TGTGCCAGTAGTATACGGGGATACGGGGAGCTGTTTTTT; CDR3: CASSIRGYGELFF
D: NA; size: NA; V: TRBV5-1; J: TRBJ2-3; DNA: TGCGCCAGCAGCTTGGTGGTTGGGGCAGGGAGCGCAGATACGCAGTATTTT; CDR3: CASSLVVGAGSADTQYF
D: TRBD1; size: NA; V: TRBV7-7; J: TRBJ2-5; DNA: TGTGCCAGCAGCTTGGACAGGGCTGAGACCCAGTACTTC; CDR3: CASSLDRAETQYF
D: TRBD1; size: NA; V: TRBV25-1; J: TRBJ2-1; DNA: TGTGCCAGCAGGGGGACAGGTGTATACAATGAGCAGTTCTTC; CDR3: CASRGTGVYNEQFF
D: NA; size: NA; V: TRBV7-9; J: TRBJ2-7; DNA: TGTGCCAGCAGCTTTGGGCAGAAGATCTACGAGCAGTACTTC; CDR3: CASSFGQKIYEQYF
D: NA; size: NA; V: TRBV7-9; J: TRBJ1-3; DNA: TGTGCCAGCAGCTTAGCGGGGACGGTGGGAAACACCATATATTTT; CDR3: CASSLAGTVGNTIYF
D: NA; size: NA; V: TRBV27; J: TRBJ1-1; DNA: TGTGCCAGCAGTTTAGTGGGGGCGGGGGAAACTGAAGCTTTCTTT; CDR3: CASSLVGAGETEAFF
D: NA; size: NA; V: TRBV6-6; J: TRBJ1-2; DNA: TGTGCCAGCATTAGGACGGGAGATAATGGCTACACCTTC; CDR3: CASIRTGDNGYTF
D: TRBD2; size: NA; V: TRBV7-3; J: TRBJ2-1; DNA: TGTGCCAGCAGCGACAGCGGGGGAAGCAATGAGCAGTTCTTC; CDR3: CASSDSGGSNEQFF
D: NA; size: once; V: TRBV5-1; J: TRBJ2-3; DNA: TGCGCCAGCAGTCTTCCTCCCCAACCCATCCAGGCCGGCACAGATACGCAGTATTTT; CDR3: CASSLPPQPIQAGTDTQYF
D: NA; size: NA; V: TRBV5-1; J: TRBJ1-4; DNA: TGCGCCAGCAGTAGAACAGCGAGTAATGAAAAACTGTTTTTT; CDR3: CASSRTASNEKLFF
D: NA; size: NA; V: TRBV7-3; J: TRBJ2-3; DNA: TGTGCCAGCAGTTTTAAGGGGGGGTCGGCAGATACGCAGTATTTT; CDR3: CASSFKGGSADTQYF
D: NA; size: NA; V: TRBV18; J: TRBJ2-5; DNA: TGTGCCAGCTCACCACCGGTTGGGCGAAACCAAGAGACCCAGTACTTC; CDR3: CASSPPVGRNQETQYF
D: NA; size: NA; V: TRBV10-2; J: TRBJ2-1; DNA: TGCGCCAGCAGTGACGGGGAGCAGTTCTTC; CDR3: CASSDGEQFF
D: NA; size: once; V: TRBV7-5; J: TRBJ2-7; DNA: TGTGTCAGAAGCACACTCCGGGCCCCCACAACCTACGAGCAGTACTTC; CDR3: CVRSTLRAPTTYEQYF
D: NA; size: once; V: TRBV2; J: TRBJ2-4; DNA: TGTGCCAGCAGTGAAAGTGGGAACATTCAGTACTTC; CDR3: CASSESGNIQYF